This is a list of T cell receptor beta chains from one sample in a study of T cells in Graves' hyperthyroidism and ophthalmopathy. TCRdb used MiXCR to reprocess the multiplex PCR reads, holding one entry per CDR3 protein. The sample lists under 400,000 distinct CDR3 sequences, more than 11% occurring once. Material: blood. The receptors were gathered from a woman aged 60-70 years with Graves' hyperthyroidism. Both conserved end residues are part of each CDR3. A D gene is named only where the DNA matches it firmly. Some rows mark clone size as missing; the rest say once, few, many or name a class of expanded clone.

many	TRBV12-3/TRBV12-4	TRBD2	TRBJ2-1	CASTGGAELVGGVSYNEQFF	TGTGCCAGCACCGGGGGGGCAGAGTTAGTCGGCGGGGTCTCCTACAATGAGCAGTTCTTC
many	TRBV20-1	NA	TRBJ2-3	CSANPTHSTDTQYF	TGCAGTGCTAACCCTACCCATAGCACAGATACGCAGTATTTT
many	TRBV2	NA	TRBJ1-6	CASSDVGQGNSPLHF	TGTGCCAGCAGTGATGTAGGGCAGGGGAATTCACCCCTCCACTTT
many	TRBV20-1	TRBD2	TRBJ2-7	CSARDPSGSGISYEQYF	TGCAGTGCTAGAGACCCCTCAGGGAGCGGGATTTCGTACGAGCAGTACTTC
NA	TRBV28	NA	TRBJ2-6	CASSLRAGANVLTF	TGTGCCAGCAGTTTAAGGGCTGGGGCCAACGTCCTGACTTTC
NA	TRBV7-9	NA	TRBJ2-1	CASSAAGTEFYNEQFF	TGTGCCAGCAGCGCCGCCGGGACTGAGTTCTACAATGAGCAGTTCTTC
many	TRBV29-1	NA	TRBJ2-7	CSAGGGMYEQYF	TGCAGCGCAGGAGGGGGGATGTACGAGCAGTACTTC
NA	TRBV12-3/TRBV12-4	TRBD1	TRBJ2-1	CASSLGTGSEQFF	TGTGCCAGCAGTTTGGGGACAGGGAGTGAGCAGTTCTTC
many	TRBV28	TRBD1	TRBJ2-7	CASSFPGQGFYEQYF	TGTGCCAGCAGTTTCCCGGGACAGGGTTTTTACGAGCAGTACTTC
many	TRBV6-1	TRBD2	TRBJ2-5	CASSHGLAGAQYF	TGTGCCAGCAGCCATGGACTAGCGGGAGCCCAGTACTTC
many	TRBV5-1	NA	TRBJ2-3	CASRRTFRVDTQYF	TGCGCCAGCAGGCGGACTTTCCGTGTGGATACGCAGTATTTT
few	TRBV5-6	NA	TRBJ2-1	CASSWIPTGGERLNEQFF	TGTGCCAGCAGCTGGATACCCACAGGGGGGGAAAGACTAAATGAGCAGTTCTTC
many	TRBV20-1	TRBD2	TRBJ2-1	CSAIGLAGEFYNEQFF	TGCAGTGCTATAGGTCTAGCGGGAGAATTCTACAATGAGCAGTTCTTC
NA	TRBV11-2	NA	TRBJ2-3	CASSLDYGGSTDTQYF	TGTGCCAGCAGCTTAGATTACGGAGGTAGCACAGATACGCAGTATTTT
many	TRBV7-3	TRBD2	TRBJ2-7	CASSLIPQLAGASYEQYF	TGTGCCAGCAGCTTAATCCCTCAGCTAGCGGGTGCTTCCTACGAGCAGTACTTC
NA	TRBV30	TRBD1	TRBJ1-1	CAWSGDSQNTEAFF	TGTGCCTGGAGTGGGGACAGCCAGAACACTGAAGCTTTCTTT
few	TRBV19	TRBD1	TRBJ1-5	CASNFGTGATQPQHF	TGTGCCAGTAATTTCGGGACAGGGGCAACTCAGCCCCAGCATTTT
few	TRBV24-1	NA	TRBJ2-7	CATSDSRGAGDGEQYF	TGTGCCACCAGTGATTCGAGAGGGGCCGGAGATGGCGAGCAGTACTTC
many	TRBV11-2	NA	TRBJ2-5	CASSLWDGEETQYF	TGTGCCAGCAGCTTATGGGACGGAGAAGAGACCCAGTACTTC
many	TRBV18	NA	TRBJ2-7	CASSRDTSYEQYF	TGTGCCAGCTCTCGGGACACTTCCTACGAGCAGTACTTC
many	TRBV6-1	NA	TRBJ2-7	CASTAPGTYEQYF	TGTGCCAGCACCGCTCCCGGCACCTACGAGCAGTACTTC
few	TRBV18	TRBD1	TRBJ2-7	CASSLGTGRNEQYF	TGTGCCAGCTCACTAGGGACAGGTCGGAACGAGCAGTACTTC
many	TRBV12-3/TRBV12-4	TRBD2	TRBJ2-3	CASRSTSGSTDTQYF	TGTGCCAGCAGATCTACTAGCGGGAGCACAGATACGCAGTATTTT
few	TRBV7-9	NA	TRBJ1-6	CASSLVAGPMESPLHF	TGTGCCAGCAGCTTAGTAGCAGGGCCTATGGAGTCACCCCTCCACTTT
few	TRBV18	TRBD1	TRBJ1-4	CASSPRQGLGEKLFF	TGTGCCAGCTCACCACGACAGGGCCTCGGGGAAAAACTGTTTTTT
NA	TRBV19	TRBD1	TRBJ2-3	CASSTRDRGADTQYF	TGTGCCAGTAGTACCCGGGACAGGGGCGCAGATACGCAGTATTTT
many	TRBV29-1	NA	TRBJ1-4	CSASTDREKLFF	TGCAGCGCCTCGACAGACAGGGAAAAACTGTTTTTT
NA	TRBV4-1	TRBD2	TRBJ2-7	CASSPGSGRTLYEQYF	TGCGCCAGCAGCCCCGGAAGCGGGAGGACCCTCTACGAGCAGTACTTC
many	TRBV24-1	NA	TRBJ1-5	CATSEDTGFQPQHF	TGTGCCACCAGTGAGGACACAGGGTTTCAGCCCCAGCATTTT
NA	TRBV20-1	TRBD2	TRBJ2-1	CSAREFLTSGGNEQFF	TGCAGTGCTAGAGAGTTTTTGACTAGCGGAGGAAATGAGCAGTTCTTC
few	TRBV5-5	TRBD2	TRBJ2-7	CASSWGTSGSYEQYF	TGTGCCAGCAGCTGGGGGACTAGCGGCTCCTACGAGCAGTACTTC
many	TRBV3-1	NA	TRBJ2-7	CASSQDSYEQYF	TGTGCCAGCAGCCAGGACTCCTACGAGCAGTACTTC
many	TRBV3-1	NA	TRBJ2-1	CASSLPGAQQFF	TGTGCCAGCAGCCTCCCCGGGGCTCAGCAGTTCTTC
many	TRBV13	TRBD1	TRBJ2-3	CASRTGGLDTQYF	TGTGCCAGCAGGACAGGGGGCTTGGATACGCAGTATTTT
many	TRBV7-9	TRBD2	TRBJ2-1	CASSPGTSGSREQFF	TGTGCCAGCAGCCCAGGGACTAGCGGGAGTCGGGAGCAGTTCTTC
many	TRBV29-1	TRBD2	TRBJ2-7	CSVATLADSYEQYF	TGCAGCGTTGCGACACTAGCGGACTCCTACGAGCAGTACTTC
many	TRBV6-1	NA	TRBJ2-7	CASTGLYEQYF	TGTGCCAGCACAGGGTTGTACGAGCAGTACTTC
many	TRBV6-2/TRBV6-3	NA	TRBJ2-2	CASSYPGHPGTGELFF	TGTGCCAGCAGTTACCCGGGACACCCGGGGACCGGGGAGCTGTTTTTT
many	TRBV3-1	NA	TRBJ2-2	CASSQGRELFF	TGTGCCAGCAGCCAAGGCAGGGAGCTGTTTTTT
many	TRBV29-1	NA	TRBJ2-7	CSVGYAYEQYF	TGCAGCGTTGGGTATGCGTACGAGCAGTACTTC
many	TRBV2	NA	TRBJ1-4	CASRRQDATNEKLFF	TGTGCCAGCAGGAGACAGGATGCAACTAATGAAAAACTGTTTTTT
many	TRBV20-1	TRBD1	TRBJ2-7	CSAREVRTGGRQYF	TGCAGTGCTAGAGAGGTCCGGACAGGAGGTAGGCAGTACTTC
few	TRBV7-9	NA	TRBJ2-3	CASSGSVAASTDTQYF	TGTGCCAGCAGCGGGTCAGTAGCAGCTAGCACAGATACGCAGTATTTT
many	TRBV2	NA	TRBJ2-2	CASSVDSGAGELFF	TGTGCCAGCAGTGTGGACTCTGGGGCCGGGGAGCTGTTTTTT
many	TRBV11-2	NA	TRBJ2-7	CASSGQYYEQYF	TGTGCCAGCAGCGGCCAGTACTACGAGCAGTACTTC
NA	TRBV3-1	TRBD2	TRBJ2-2	CASSLRTGGTGELFF	TGTGCCAGCAGCCTCAGGACGGGGGGTACCGGGGAGCTGTTTTTT
many	TRBV20-1	TRBD2	TRBJ2-7	CSANPWGGFYEQYF	TGCAGTGCTAACCCCTGGGGGGGTTTCTACGAGCAGTACTTC
many	TRBV5-1	NA	TRBJ1-1	CASSLPQGPEAFF	TGCGCCAGCAGCTTGCCACAGGGTCCTGAAGCTTTCTTT
many	TRBV11-2	NA	TRBJ2-1	CASSSYHRSYNEQFF	TGTGCCAGCAGCTCTTACCATAGGTCCTACAATGAGCAGTTCTTC
few	TRBV5-1	NA	TRBJ2-1	CASSLIQQDPHEQFF	TGCGCCAGCAGCCTGATACAACAGGACCCCCATGAGCAGTTCTTC
many	TRBV13	NA	TRBJ1-1	CASGTGGSGDTEAFF	TGTGCCAGCGGAACTGGCGGGAGCGGAGACACTGAAGCTTTCTTT
many	TRBV12-3/TRBV12-4	TRBD2	TRBJ2-1	CASTRSGSHNEQFF	TGTGCCAGCACGCGGAGCGGGAGCCACAATGAGCAGTTCTTC
many	TRBV7-3	TRBD1	TRBJ2-1	CASSSLGGQDNEQFF	TGTGCCAGCAGCTCCCTTGGGGGACAGGACAATGAGCAGTTCTTC
few	TRBV20-1	TRBD2	TRBJ2-1	CSANTRENSYNEQFF	TGCAGTGCTAATACGCGGGAGAATTCCTACAATGAGCAGTTCTTC